This entry lists 22 T cell receptor beta chains sequenced from one sample in a study of glioma-infiltrating T cells after dendritic cell vaccination. Here immunoSEQ multiplex PCR was the method, and the copy in TCRdb shows in-frame clones only, minus some. The repertoire includes approximately 24,000 clones, roughly 86% of them detected once, and around 2.9% sits in the top ten. The sample's time point: after dendritic cell vaccination, including at tumor progression/relapse. The sequenced sample was blood, obtained after dendritic cell vaccination. Receptors were obtained from a human donor with glioblastoma.

The chain is built from TRBV7-9 and TRBJ1-2; unclear D gene. The CDR3 runs to 14 residues. Per the germline V gene, CDR1 is SEHNR and CDR2 is FQNEAQ (reference sequence). The V end lost 2 bases, the J end lost 8 bases, and 15 bases lay between the germline ends. The CDR3 loop reads CASSLPPHSYGYTF. DNA for the CDR3: TGTGCCAGCAGCTTACCCCCGCACAGTTACGGCTACACCTTC.

The chain is built from TRBV11-2 and TRBJ1-2; D is perhaps TRBD1 (5 bases). CDR1 and CDR2 (germline): SGHAT, FQNNGV. The CDR3 has 14 amino acids. Trimming took 5 bases from V and 4 from J, leaving 14 bases between them. CDR3 bases: TGTGCCAGCAGCCTGTTCAGGGTCGGCTATGGCTACACCTTC. Translation: CASSLFRVGYGYTF.

This clone was picked up a small number of times. The chain links TRBV27 to TRBJ1-5, with 7 bases aligning to TRBD1. Germline loops: CDR1 MNHEY, CDR2 SMNVEV (reference sequence). The CDR3 extends over 12 amino acids. The junction had 4 bases not matched to a gene; V was cut back by 10 bases and J by 4 bases. The CDR3 here is CATQTGNQPQHF. The CDR3 coding sequence is TGTGCCACTCAGACAGGGAATCAGCCCCAGCATTTT.

The gene calls are TRBV18 and TRBJ2-5, with 7 bases matching TRBD2. Germline CDR1 is KGHSH and CDR2 is LQKENI. The CDR3 sequence is 14 residues long. The V segment lost 3 bases and the J segment 2 bases; nucleotides outside the gene matches: 3. The CDR3 here is CASSPSRGQETQYF. DNA of the CDR3: TGTGCCAGCTCACCTTCGCGGGGGCAAGAGACCCAGTACTTC.

The V and J genes are TRBV5-4 and TRBJ2-1, with 7 bases identical to TRBD2. CDR1 and CDR2 from the germline V gene are SGHNT and YYREEE (reference sequence). The CDR3 is 16 amino acids. V gave up 9 bases and J gave up 0 bases; unmatched junction bases: 12. The DNA of the CDR3 is TGTGCCACGACATGGAGCGGGGCAAGCTCCTACAATGAGCAGTTCTTC. It specifies CATTWSGASSYNEQFF. Variable domain in full (rest from reference TRBV5-4 and TRBJ2-1): ETGVTQSPTHLIKTRGQQVTLRCSSQSGHNTVSWYQQALGQGPQFIFQYYREEENGRGNFPPRFSGLQFPNYSSELNVNALELDDSALYLCATTWSGASSYNEQFFGPGTRLTVL.

The count of this clone is one. The V call is TRBV27, the J call TRBJ1-1, with 9 bases matching TRBD1. Trimming at V came to 10 bases and at J to 5 bases, leaving 14 bases not matched to a gene. There are 15 residues in the CDR3. Germline V gene data show CDR1 as MNHEY and CDR2 as SMNVEV (reference sequence). The CDR3 DNA is TGTGCCACCCGGGGACAGGGAGGAGGGAGGACTGAAGCTTTCTTT. Translated: CATRGQGGGRTEAFF.

The V gene is TRBV27, the J gene TRBJ2-7, with D perhaps TRBD1 (5 bases). Trimming took off 0 bases at V and 0 bases at J, with 9 bases between the two ends. The CDR3 sequence is 15 residues long. Germline V gene data show CDR1 as MNHEY and CDR2 as SMNVEV (reference sequence). This chain's CDR3 is CASSLSWGDSYEQYF. CDR3 coding DNA: TGTGCCAGCAGTTTATCGTGGGGCGACTCCTACGAGCAGTACTTC.

The chain couples TRBV2 to TRBJ1-5; D not certain. CDR1 is SNHLY and CDR2 is FYNNEI in the germline V gene. V was pared by 4 bases and J by 5 bases, with 18 bases between. The CDR3 totals 16 residues. CDR3 DNA sequence: TGTGCCAGCAGTGGTTCCCAGGTGATACGGCATCAGCCCCAGCATTTT. As protein: CASSGSQVIRHQPQHF. The full variable domain, its missing parts supplied by reference TRBV2 and TRBJ1-5, is EPEVTQTPSHQVTQMGQEVILRCVPISNHLYFYWYRQILGQKVEFLVSFYNNEISEKSEIFDDQFSVERPDGSNFTLKIRSTKLEDSAMYFCASSGSQVIRHQPQHFGDGTRLSIL.

V and J are TRBV5-8 and TRBJ2-2; TRBD2 might be the D (5 bases). Germline V gene lookup returns CDR1 SGHTS and CDR2 YDEGEE. CDR3 length: 16 amino acids. Deletions cut 3 bases from V and 7 bases from J, with 19 bases between. The CDR3, as DNA: TGTGCCAGCAGCTACGGGATCCTAGTTCAGTACGGGGAGCTGTTTTTT. It codes for CASSYGILVQYGELFF. Full variable domain (remainder filled in from reference TRBV5-8 and TRBJ2-2): EAGVTQSPTHLIKTRGQQATLRCSPISGHTSVYWYQQALGLGLQFLLWYDEGEERNRGNFPPRFSGRQFPNYSSELNVNALELEDSALYLCASSYGILVQYGELFFGEGSRLTVL.

This chain joins TRBV5-6 and TRBJ2-3; D gene unclear. Germline V CDR1 and CDR2: SGHDT, YYEEEE. V was trimmed by 0 bases and J by 0 bases, leaving 11 bases between them. The CDR3 has 16 residues. The DNA for the CDR3 is TGTGCCAGCAGCTTGGGGGCAGGTACTAGCACAGATACGCAGTATTTT. Its protein product is CASSLGAGTSTDTQYF.

This sequence joins TRBV5-1 and TRBJ2-7; tentative D call: TRBD1 (6 bases). CDR1 and CDR2 from the germline V gene are SGHRS and YFSETQ. CDR3 size: 15 residues. V shed 3 bases and J shed 3 bases, with 16 bases lying between them. CDR3 nucleotides: TGCGCCAGCAGCTCAGGTGACCGGGACATCTACGAGCAGTACTTC. This gives the protein CASSSGDRDIYEQYF.

The CDR3 sequence: CASSPPQAASNEKLFF. In nucleotides, the CDR3 is TGCGCCAGCAGCCCCCCCCAGGCCGCAAGTAATGAAAAACTGTTTTTT. The V and J genes are TRBV4-1 and TRBJ1-4; D gene unclear. Germline CDR1 and CDR2: MGHRA and YSYEKL. V was shortened by 4 bases and J by 4 bases, with 16 bases between the two germline ends. The CDR3 spans 16 residues.

To note about this clone: Other DNA sequences in this sample translate to the same CDR3. The chain couples TRBV2 to TRBJ1-6; the D is unclear. CDR3 length: 15 amino acids. V lost 6 bases to trimming and J lost 5 bases, with 14 bases between them. Per germline, CDR1 SNHLY and CDR2 FYNNEI. The CDR3 DNA follows: TGTGCCAGCAGCCTCGTCGAGGGAAATAATTCACCCCTCCACTTT. Translated: CASSLVEGNNSPLHF.

This chain links TRBV7-9 with TRBJ1-4; 7 bases line up with TRBD1. The ends lost 5 bases at V and 6 bases at J; junction bases unmatched: 9. The CDR3 is 15 amino acids. Germline CDR1 and CDR2: SEHNR and FQNEAQ (reference sequence). CDR3: CASSPSTGLDEKLFF. CDR3 nucleotide sequence: TGTGCCAGCAGCCCGTCGACAGGGTTGGATGAAAAACTGTTTTTT.

This chain connects TRBV5-1 to TRBJ2-3; 8 bases match TRBD1. V lost 7 bases and J lost 4; bases outside the gene matches: 8. Germline V gene data show CDR1 as SGHRS and CDR2 as YFSETQ. The CDR3 is 14 amino acids. The CDR3 loop is CASRQGTVADTQYF. CDR3 bases: TGCGCCAGCCGACAGGGGACCGTGGCAGATACGCAGTATTTT.

CDR3 amino acids: CASSFTGGHNEQFF. In DNA, the CDR3 is TGCGCCAGCAGCTTCACAGGGGGCCACAATGAGCAGTTCTTC. J is TRBJ2-1 and V is TRBV5-1; TRBD1 matches at 9 bases. The CDR3 contains 14 residues. Trimming cost V 2 bases and J 5 bases; bases outside gene matches: 2. CDR1 is SGHRS and CDR2 is YFSETQ in the germline V gene.

The chain is built from TRBV7-9 and TRBJ2-7; D is uncertain. Trimming left V 0 bases short and J 5 bases short, with 8 bases between. Germline assignment: CDR1 SEHNR and CDR2 FQNEAQ (reference sequence). This CDR3 contains 13 residues. The CDR3 bases are TGTGCCAGCAGCTTAGCCGGCGCGGACGAGCAGTACTTC. Translated: CASSLAGADEQYF.

Only one count was recorded for this clone. This chain connects TRBV4-1 to TRBJ2-5; TRBD1 matches 9 bases. The CDR3 runs to 15 residues. Germline V gene data show CDR1 as MGHRA and CDR2 as YSYEKL. The J segment lost 5 bases and the V segment lost 6 bases, leaving 10 bases of the junction unmatched. The CDR3 DNA is TGCGCCAGCAGTCCACAGGGGGCGGTCGAGGAGACCCAGTACTTC. Translating it yields CASSPQGAVEETQYF.

The chain has TRBV19 and TRBJ1-2; D ambiguous. Germline V gives CDR1 LNHDA, CDR2 SQIVND (reference sequence). V was clipped by 2 bases and J by 4 bases, with 8 bases between them. The CDR3 contains 13 residues. The CDR3 loop reads CASSIRRIYGYTF. The CDR3 nucleotides are TGTGCCAGTAGTATACGCAGGATCTATGGCTACACCTTC. The full variable domain, with the rest looked up from reference TRBV19 and TRBJ1-2, is DGGITQSPKYLFRKEGQNVTLSCEQNLNHDAMYWYRQDPGQGLRLIYYSQIVNDFQKGDIAEGYSVSREKKESFPLTVTSAQKNPTAFYLCASSIRRIYGYTFGSGTRLTVV.

This chain joins TRBV28 and TRBJ1-5; D ambiguous. CDR1 MDHEN and CDR2 SYDVKM come from the germline V gene. CDR3 length equals 12 residues. V lost 1 base and J 5 bases, leaving 3 bases between the germline ends. The DNA of the CDR3 is TGTGCCAGCAGTTTATCATATCAGCCCCAGCATTTT. Translating it yields CASSLSYQPQHF.

CDR3 loop: CASRAGGAAQETQYF. CDR3 nucleotide sequence: TGTGCCAGTAGGGCCGGGGGAGCGGCCCAAGAGACCCAGTACTTC. The chain links TRBV19 to TRBJ2-5; tentative D call: TRBD2 (6 bases). CDR3 length: 15 amino acids. The V gene's germline CDR1 is LNHDA and CDR2 SQIVND (reference sequence). V lost 6 bases and J 1 base, leaving 15 bases between the germline ends.

The chain carries TRBV15 and TRBJ1-6; weak D call: TRBD1 (6 bases). The CDR3 contains 15 residues. V lost 1 base to trimming and J lost 7 bases, with 11 bases between them. From germline, CDR1 is LNHNV and CDR2 YYDKDF (reference sequence). CDR3 in DNA: TGTGCCACCAGCAGAGCAACAGGGACGAATTCACCCCTCCACTTT. It translates to CATSRATGTNSPLHF.